This T cell receptor beta chain was sequenced for a study of blood T cell repertoires in COVID-19. The CDR3 has 15 amino acids. Germline values: CDR1 MDHEN, CDR2 SYDVKM. Trimming stripped 1 base from V and 0 bases from J, with 10 bases between. Clones were read by immunoSEQ multiplex PCR, and TCRdb kept only the in-frame ones, dropping some. This table holds over 250,000 clones, approximately 88% found once. Sequencing was done on a sample of peripheral blood. This sequence joins TRBV28 and TRBJ2-7; a possible D gene is TRBD2 (5 bases). This TCR was recovered from a human donor with COVID-19, enrolled during active disease. The donor label of this sample is uncertain. The CDR3: CASSLSGSYSYEQYF. CDR3 in DNA: TGTGCCAGCAGTTTATCGGGGTCGTACTCCTACGAGCAGTACTTC.